This T cell receptor (beta chain) originates from a study of blood T cells in healthy people across ages. Every donor gave 8 to 10 milliliters of peripheral blood. Broader study findings: Long-lived donors carried more naive CD4+ cells and greater diversity than aged donors. While age rose, TCR beta diversity per million T cells dropped in a roughly linear way.

Together with a sample-barcoded 5' primer, a J-beta primer mix was included in a second PCR lasting about 6 to 11 cycles. Each cDNA molecule, via a template-switch adaptor with 12 random nucleotides, was tagged. In TCRdb, the 5' RACE reads were re-called with MiXCR into one record per CDR3 protein. The sample records 540,000 or so distinct CDR3 sequences, nearly 25% being singletons. About this clonotype itself: The target antigen is unknown.

These data also featured in a second study, about T cells of mothers and their children.

This TCR was sampled from a boy between 5 and 17 years old in good health. Sequenced: blood.

The CDR3 sequence: CASSPHNEQFF. DNA for the CDR3: TGTGCCAGCTCACCACACAATGAGCAGTTCTTC. The rearrangement uses TRBV18 and TRBJ2-1; no clear D. The CDR3 has 11 residues. Germline assignment: CDR1 KGHSH and CDR2 LQKENI. V shed 1 base and J shed 5 bases, with 0 bases lying between them.